One T cell receptor beta chain is described in this entry. Its matching antigen is unknown. The data originate from a study of cytomegalovirus exposure and HLA in healthy donors. Primers included in the PCR were 60 Vbeta and 13 Jbeta primers. Only in-frame clones appear in the TCRdb table, and some are missing; sequencing was by immunoSEQ multiplex PCR. The data hold 130,000 to 150,000 clones, with approximately 80% observed a single time. Broader study findings: Later analysis identified several of the most significant clusters that appeared linked to common viral pathogens.

Germline CDR1 is LNHDA and CDR2 is SQIVND (reference sequence). CDR3 size: 14 residues. The V gene end was trimmed by 4 bases and the J gene end by 3 bases; junction bases not matched to a gene: 2. The sequence derives from a male donor in good health and CMV-seronegative. The sample taken for sequencing was PBMCs. The chain links TRBV19 to TRBJ1-1; 10 bases line up with TRBD1. CDR3 bases: TGTGCCAGTAGTACTGGGACAGGGGACACTGAAGCTTTCTTT. Its translation: CASSTGTGDTEAFF.